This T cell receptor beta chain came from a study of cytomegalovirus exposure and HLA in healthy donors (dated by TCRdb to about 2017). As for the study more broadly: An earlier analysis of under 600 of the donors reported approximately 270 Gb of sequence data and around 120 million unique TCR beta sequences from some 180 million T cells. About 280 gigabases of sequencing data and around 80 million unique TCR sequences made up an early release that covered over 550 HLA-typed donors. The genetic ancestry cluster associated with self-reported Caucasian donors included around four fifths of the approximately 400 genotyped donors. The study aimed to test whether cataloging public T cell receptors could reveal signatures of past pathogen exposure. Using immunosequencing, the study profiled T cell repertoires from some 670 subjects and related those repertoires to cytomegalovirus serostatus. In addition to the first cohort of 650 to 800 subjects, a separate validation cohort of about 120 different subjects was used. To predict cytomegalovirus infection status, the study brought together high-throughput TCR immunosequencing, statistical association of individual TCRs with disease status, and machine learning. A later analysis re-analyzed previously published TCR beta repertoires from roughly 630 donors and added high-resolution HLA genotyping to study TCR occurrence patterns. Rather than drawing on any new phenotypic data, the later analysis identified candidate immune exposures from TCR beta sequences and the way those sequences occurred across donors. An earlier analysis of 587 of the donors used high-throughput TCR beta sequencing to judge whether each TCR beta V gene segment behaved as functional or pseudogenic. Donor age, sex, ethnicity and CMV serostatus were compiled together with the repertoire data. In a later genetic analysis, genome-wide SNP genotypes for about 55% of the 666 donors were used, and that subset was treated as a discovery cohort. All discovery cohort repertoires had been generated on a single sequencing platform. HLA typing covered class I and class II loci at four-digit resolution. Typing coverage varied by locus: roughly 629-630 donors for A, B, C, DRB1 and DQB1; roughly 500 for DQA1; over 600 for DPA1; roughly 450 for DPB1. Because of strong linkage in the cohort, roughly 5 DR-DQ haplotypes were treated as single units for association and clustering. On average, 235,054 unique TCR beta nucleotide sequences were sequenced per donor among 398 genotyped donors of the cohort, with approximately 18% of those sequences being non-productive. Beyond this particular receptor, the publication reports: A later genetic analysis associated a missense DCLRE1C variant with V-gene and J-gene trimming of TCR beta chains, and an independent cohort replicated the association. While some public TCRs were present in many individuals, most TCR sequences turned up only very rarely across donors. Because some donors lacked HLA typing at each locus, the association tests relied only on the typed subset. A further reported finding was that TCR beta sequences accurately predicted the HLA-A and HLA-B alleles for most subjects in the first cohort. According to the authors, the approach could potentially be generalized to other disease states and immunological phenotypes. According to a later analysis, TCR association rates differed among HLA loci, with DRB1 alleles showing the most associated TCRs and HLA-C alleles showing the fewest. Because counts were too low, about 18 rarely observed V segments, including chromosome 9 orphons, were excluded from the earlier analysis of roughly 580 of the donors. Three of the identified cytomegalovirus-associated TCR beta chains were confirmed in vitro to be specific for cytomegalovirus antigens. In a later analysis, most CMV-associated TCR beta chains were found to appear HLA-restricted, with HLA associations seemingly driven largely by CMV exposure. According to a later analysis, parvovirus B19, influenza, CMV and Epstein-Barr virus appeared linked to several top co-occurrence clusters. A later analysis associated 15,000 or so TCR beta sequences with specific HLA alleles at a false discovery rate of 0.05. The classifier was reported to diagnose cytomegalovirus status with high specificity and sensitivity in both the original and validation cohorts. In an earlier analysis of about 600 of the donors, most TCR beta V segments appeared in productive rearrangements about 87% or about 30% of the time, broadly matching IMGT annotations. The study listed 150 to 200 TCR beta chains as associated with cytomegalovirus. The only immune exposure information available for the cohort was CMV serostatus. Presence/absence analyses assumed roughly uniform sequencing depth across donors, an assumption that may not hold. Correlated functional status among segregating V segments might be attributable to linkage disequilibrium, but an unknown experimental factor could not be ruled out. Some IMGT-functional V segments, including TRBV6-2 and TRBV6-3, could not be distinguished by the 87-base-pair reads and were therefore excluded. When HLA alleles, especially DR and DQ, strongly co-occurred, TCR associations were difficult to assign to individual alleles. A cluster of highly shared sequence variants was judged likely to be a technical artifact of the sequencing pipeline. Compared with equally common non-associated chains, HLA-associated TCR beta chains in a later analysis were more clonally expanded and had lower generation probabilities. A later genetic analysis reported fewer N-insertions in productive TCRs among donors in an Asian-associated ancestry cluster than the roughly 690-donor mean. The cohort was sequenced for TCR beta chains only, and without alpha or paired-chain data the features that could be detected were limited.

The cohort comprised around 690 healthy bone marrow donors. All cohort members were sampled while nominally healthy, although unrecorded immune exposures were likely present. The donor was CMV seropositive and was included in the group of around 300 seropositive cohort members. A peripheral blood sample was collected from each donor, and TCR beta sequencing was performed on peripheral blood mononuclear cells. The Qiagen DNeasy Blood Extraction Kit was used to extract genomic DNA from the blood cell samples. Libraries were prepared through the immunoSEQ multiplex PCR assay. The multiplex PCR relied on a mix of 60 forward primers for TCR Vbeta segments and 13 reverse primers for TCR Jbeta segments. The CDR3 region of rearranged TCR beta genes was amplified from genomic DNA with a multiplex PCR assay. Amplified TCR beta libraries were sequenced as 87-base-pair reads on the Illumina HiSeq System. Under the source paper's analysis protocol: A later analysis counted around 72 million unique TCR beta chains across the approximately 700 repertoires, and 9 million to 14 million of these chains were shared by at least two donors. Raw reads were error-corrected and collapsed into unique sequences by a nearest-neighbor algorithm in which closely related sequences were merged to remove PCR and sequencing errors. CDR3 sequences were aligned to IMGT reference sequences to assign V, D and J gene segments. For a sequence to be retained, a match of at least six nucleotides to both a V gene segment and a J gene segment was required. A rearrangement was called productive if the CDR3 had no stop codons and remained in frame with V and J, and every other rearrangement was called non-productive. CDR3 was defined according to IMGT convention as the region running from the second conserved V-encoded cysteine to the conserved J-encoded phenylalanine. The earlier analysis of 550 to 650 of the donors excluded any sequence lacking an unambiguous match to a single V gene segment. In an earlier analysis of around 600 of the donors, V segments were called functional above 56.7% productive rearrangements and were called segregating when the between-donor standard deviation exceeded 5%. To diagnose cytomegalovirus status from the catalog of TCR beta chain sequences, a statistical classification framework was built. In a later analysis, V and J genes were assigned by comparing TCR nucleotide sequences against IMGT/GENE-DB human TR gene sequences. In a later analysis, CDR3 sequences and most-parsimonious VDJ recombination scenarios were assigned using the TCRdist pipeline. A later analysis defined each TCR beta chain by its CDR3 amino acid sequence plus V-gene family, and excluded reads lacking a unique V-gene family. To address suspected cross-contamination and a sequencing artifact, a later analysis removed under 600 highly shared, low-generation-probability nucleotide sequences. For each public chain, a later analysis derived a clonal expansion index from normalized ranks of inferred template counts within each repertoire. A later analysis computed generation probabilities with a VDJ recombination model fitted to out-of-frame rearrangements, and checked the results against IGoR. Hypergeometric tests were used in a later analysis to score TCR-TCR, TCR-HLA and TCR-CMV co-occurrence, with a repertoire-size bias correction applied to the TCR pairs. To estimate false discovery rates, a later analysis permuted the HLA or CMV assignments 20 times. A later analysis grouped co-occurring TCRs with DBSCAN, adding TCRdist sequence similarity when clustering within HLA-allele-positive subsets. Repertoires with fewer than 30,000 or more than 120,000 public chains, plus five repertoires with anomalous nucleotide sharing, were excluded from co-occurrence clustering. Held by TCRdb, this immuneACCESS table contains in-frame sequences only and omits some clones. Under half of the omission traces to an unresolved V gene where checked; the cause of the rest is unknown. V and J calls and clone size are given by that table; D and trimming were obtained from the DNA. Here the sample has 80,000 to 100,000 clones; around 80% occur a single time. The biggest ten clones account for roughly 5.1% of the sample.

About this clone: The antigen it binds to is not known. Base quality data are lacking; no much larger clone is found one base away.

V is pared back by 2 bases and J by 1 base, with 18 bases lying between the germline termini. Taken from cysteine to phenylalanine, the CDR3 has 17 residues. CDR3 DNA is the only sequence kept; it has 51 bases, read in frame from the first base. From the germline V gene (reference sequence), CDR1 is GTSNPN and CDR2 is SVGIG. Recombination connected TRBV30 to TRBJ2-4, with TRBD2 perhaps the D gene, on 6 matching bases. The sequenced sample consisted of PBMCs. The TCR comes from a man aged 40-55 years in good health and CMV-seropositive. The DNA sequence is TGTGCCTGGAGTAGCGGCGGGACGGTGGTGGCCAAAAACATTCAGTACTTC. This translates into CAWSSGGTVVAKNIQYF.